A selection of T cell receptor beta chains follows, all from one sample in a study of human T cells and chemical hapten exposure. TCRdb re-called the RACE reads with MiXCR, one entry per CDR3 protein. This table has 200,000 to 300,000 distinct CDR3 sequences, approximately 8.6% appearing once. The sequences come from whole blood, collected in connection with sensitization to the hapten diphenylcyclopropenone (DPC). The receptors stem from a woman aged 40 to 50 with alopecia areata. Some clones in this sample may be carry-over from other donors' samples. Both conserved end residues are trimmed from each CDR3.

j_gene,v_gene,CDR3aa
TRBJ2-7,TRBV11-3,ASSLGAENEQY
TRBJ2-5,TRBV28,ASSLGGKTQY
TRBJ2-1,TRBV7-2,ASSPGPRSYNEQF
TRBJ2-1,TRBV7-9,ASSLQGTSGSYNEQF
TRBJ1-4,TRBV7-2,ASSPTTAGREKLF
TRBJ2-3,TRBV7-2,ASSLAMLTGTDTQY
TRBJ1-1,TRBV20-1,SASEPYRGAWDTEAF
TRBJ2-1,TRBV3-1,ASSHGYNEQF
TRBJ2-2,TRBV4-3,ASSQDGRVGTGELF
TRBJ2-3,TRBV4-2,ASSHPGGLAGTDTQY
TRBJ2-3,TRBV6-6,ASSPRQFTDTQY
TRBJ1-1,TRBV11-1,ASSTRENTEAF
TRBJ1-6,TRBV28,ASSQGVGWSSPLH
TRBJ2-3,TRBV9,ASSGDRGLAGAGDTQY
TRBJ1-1,TRBV6-1,ASSWRERAEAF
TRBJ2-7,TRBV7-2,ASSLVGRAQYEQY
TRBJ2-7,TRBV6-2/TRBV6-3,ASTSIRTEAYEQY
TRBJ2-1,TRBV4-1,ASSREAAYNEQF